This T cell receptor (beta chain) was profiled in a study of OX40 agonist ivuxolimab in advanced cancers. Profiled with immunoSEQ multiplex PCR; TCRdb holds only in-frame clones, not every one. The repertoire holds approximately 63,000 clones, with over 75% as singletons. Germline-derived CDR1 and CDR2 are LNHNV and YYDKDF (reference sequence). The CDR3 sequence is 12 residues long. V was cut by 3 bases and J by 9 bases, with 9 bases left in between. This specimen was CD4+ or CD8+ T cells sorted from blood, taken in a trial of the OX40 agonist ivuxolimab. The clonotype comes from an adult with an advanced solid tumor such as melanoma, head and neck, liver or kidney cancer. The V call is TRBV15, the J call TRBJ1-5, with D perhaps TRBD1 (5 bases). The CDR3 DNA sequence: TGTGCCACCAGCAGGGACGGGGGGCCCCAGCATTTT. Translation gives CATSRDGGPQHF.